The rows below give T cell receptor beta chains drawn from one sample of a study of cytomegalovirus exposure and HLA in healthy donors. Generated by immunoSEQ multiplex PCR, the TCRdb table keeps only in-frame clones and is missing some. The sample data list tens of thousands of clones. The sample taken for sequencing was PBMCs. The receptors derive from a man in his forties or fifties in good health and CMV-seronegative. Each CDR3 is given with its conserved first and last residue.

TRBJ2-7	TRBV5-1	CASSPSSGVVSEQYF
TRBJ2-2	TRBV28	CASTRLAGITGELFF
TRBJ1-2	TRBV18	CASSDYGTGYGYTF
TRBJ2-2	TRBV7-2	CASSLQGGNTGELFF
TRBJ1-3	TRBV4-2	CASSQASGQGTFSIYF
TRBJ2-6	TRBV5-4	CASSLGGPLSGANVLTF
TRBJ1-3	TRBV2	CASRGASGNTIYF
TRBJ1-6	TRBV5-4	CASSLARGTGPSPLHF
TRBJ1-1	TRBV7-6	CASSPRQGMNTEAFF
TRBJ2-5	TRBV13	CASSFWTGQETQYF
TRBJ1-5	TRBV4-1	CASEYRGRLPSQPQHF
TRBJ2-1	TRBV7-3	CASSLGGGTAGGQFF
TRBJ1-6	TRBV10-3	CAIRRGNSPLHF
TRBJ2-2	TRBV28	CASSLLTVRAPPNTGELFF
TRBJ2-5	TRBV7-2	CASSYQTGQETQYF
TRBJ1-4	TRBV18	CASSPTVTGRFEKLFF
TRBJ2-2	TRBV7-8	CASSLELARVNTGELFF
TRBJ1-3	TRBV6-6	CASYAISGNTIYF
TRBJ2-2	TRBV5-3	CARVSGGPNTGELFF
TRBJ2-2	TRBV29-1	CSVAASANTGELFF
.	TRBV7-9	CASTAGGPYEQYF
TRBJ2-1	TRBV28	CASRTFGGGAENEQFF
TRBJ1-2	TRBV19	CASSIQGGSYGYTF
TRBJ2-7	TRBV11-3	CASSLAGTGHYEQYF
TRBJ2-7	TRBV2	CATCLAELYEQYF
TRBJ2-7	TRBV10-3	CAISEQGYEQYF
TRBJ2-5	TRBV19	CASSNRGGQETQYF
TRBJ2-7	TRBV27	CASRRDRLTYEQYF
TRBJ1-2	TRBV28	CASSSRTGYNYGYTF
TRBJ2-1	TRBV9	CASTGESSYNEQFF
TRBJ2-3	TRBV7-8	CASSYSGFGTDTQYF
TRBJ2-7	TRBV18	CASSPGEGRENEQYF
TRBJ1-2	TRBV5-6	CASSSRGVFTYGYTF